This T cell receptor beta chain came from a study of shared clonotypes between healthy human individuals. Produced via immunoSEQ multiplex PCR; TCRdb's table is partial and in-frame only. This table holds roughly 380,000 clones, 95% to 97% found once. This CDR3 is 14 amino acids long. Germline values: CDR1 SGDLS, CDR2 YYNGEE. J gave up 5 bases and V 3 bases, and 4 bases lay outside the gene matches. The source of this sequence is a man in his thirties or forties in good health. Sequencing used memory CD8+ T cells sorted from blood. Subset here: CD45RO+ cells pooled with CCR7-negative TemRA cells. The genes are TRBV9 and TRBJ2-7; 11 bases align to TRBD1. The CDR3 nucleotides read TGTGCCAGCAGCGCAGGGGGACAGGGGGACGAGCAGTACTTC. Protein product: CASSAGGQGDEQYF.